A selection of T cell receptor beta chains follows, all from one sample in a study of CD8+CD57+ T cells in acquired aplastic anemia. TCRdb reanalysed the reads using MiXCR and keeps one entry per CDR3 protein. The data contain around 17,000 distinct CDR3 sequences, more than 30% of them singletons. Sequenced sample: CD8+CD57+ T cells sorted from PBMCs. These receptors were obtained from a human donor with aplastic anemia. CDR3s include the opening cysteine and the closing phenylalanine or tryptophan. The D gene is left open where the match is weak. The listing skips clone size in some rows; elsewhere it reads once, few, many or a size class.

NA,TRBD2,TRBV4-1,TRBJ2-7,CASSKPTSGRYEQYF,TGCGCCAGCAGCAAGCCGACTAGCGGGCGGTACGAGCAGTACTTC
NA,NA,TRBV2,TRBJ1-6,CASSEAASGQRNSPLHF,TGTGCCAGCAGTGAAGCCGCTTCTGGCCAGAGAAATTCACCCCTCCACTTT
NA,NA,TRBV5-8,TRBJ2-5,CASSLGFQLGETQYF,TGTGCCAGCAGCTTGGGCTTTCAACTAGGGGAGACCCAGTACTTC
NA,TRBD1,TRBV14,TRBJ1-2,CASSQVRQGGYTF,TGTGCCAGCAGCCAAGTTCGACAGGGAGGCTACACCTTC
few,TRBD1,TRBV5-1,TRBJ2-5,CASSFPGTGEETQYF,TGCGCCAGCAGCTTCCCCGGGACAGGGGAGGAGACCCAGTACTTC
many,TRBD1,TRBV3-1,TRBJ2-7,CASSQVGQGGPFEQYF,TGTGCCAGCAGCCAAGTCGGACAGGGGGGCCCCTTCGAGCAGTACTTC
many,NA,TRBV7-7,TRBJ2-7,CASSLVTDSSYEQYF,TGTGCCAGCAGCTTAGTGACAGATAGCTCCTACGAGCAGTACTTC
NA,NA,TRBV20-1,TRBJ1-1,CSARQNTEAFF,TGCAGTGCTAGACAGAACACTGAAGCTTTCTTT
NA,TRBD1,TRBV2,TRBJ2-5,CASSVARGLRETQYF,TGTGCCAGCAGTGTGGCTAGGGGGCTCCGGGAGACCCAGTACTTC
NA,NA,TRBV5-1,TRBJ2-5,CASSPGDGGGRQETQYF,TGCGCCAGCAGCCCCGGAGATGGAGGGGGTCGGCAAGAGACCCAGTACTTC
NA,TRBD2,TRBV10-3,TRBJ2-1,CAISLAGEQGYNEQFF,TGTGCCATCAGCCTAGCGGGGGAGCAAGGGTACAATGAGCAGTTCTTC
NA,NA,TRBV7-9,TRBJ2-7,CASSLADTYEQYF,TGTGCCAGCAGCTTAGCCGATACCTACGAGCAGTACTTC
many,NA,TRBV7-8,TRBJ2-7,CASSLASSSVYEQYF,TGTGCCAGCAGCTTAGCGAGTTCCAGCGTATACGAGCAGTACTTC
NA,NA,TRBV7-9,TRBJ2-7,CASSLVEADEQYF,TGTGCCAGCAGCTTAGTGGAGGCGGACGAGCAGTACTTC
many,NA,TRBV6-5,TRBJ1-4,CASSYSGGGEKLFF,TGTGCCAGCAGTTACTCGGGGGGAGGTGAAAAACTGTTTTTT
NA,NA,TRBV11-2,TRBJ2-4,CASSLGPGSLQYF,TGTGCCAGCAGCTTAGGACCGGGATCTCTTCAGTACTTC
once,NA,TRBV7-9,TRBJ2-5,CASSQTLGRETQYF,TGTGCCAGCAGCCAGACATTGGGTAGAGAGACCCAGTACTTC
few,TRBD1,TRBV7-3,TRBJ2-3,CASSGTGEDTQYF,TGTGCCAGCAGCGGGACAGGAGAGGATACGCAGTATTTT
NA,NA,TRBV5-1,TRBJ2-1,CASRVGFNEQSF,TGCGCCAGCAGGGTTGGGTTCAATGAGCAGTCCTTC
NA,NA,TRBV20-1,TRBJ1-1,CGAREMTTEAFF,TGCGGTGCTAGAGAAATGACCACTGAAGCCTTCTTT
NA,NA,TRBV14,TRBJ2-7,CASSPYQETWGAYHEQYF,TGTGCCAGCAGCCCTTATCAAGAGACCTGGGGGGCATACCACGAGCAGTACTTC
few,TRBD2,TRBV10-3,TRBJ2-7,CAIRNGTSRSYEQYF,TGTGCCATCAGAAACGGGACTAGCCGGTCCTACGAGCAGTACTTC
NA,TRBD1,TRBV15,TRBJ1-1,CATSRPFPGQGGGGGEAFF,TGTGCCACCAGCAGACCATTTCCGGGACAGGGGGGGGGGGGGGGGGAAGCTTTCTTT
NA,NA,TRBV19,TRBJ2-1,CASSSGPYNEQFF,TGTGCCAGTAGTTCGGGTCCCTACAATGAGCAGTTCTTC
many,NA,TRBV5-1,TRBJ2-3,CASSLGLGGARTDTQYF,TGCGCCAGCAGCTTGGGTTTGGGTGGGGCAAGGACAGATACGCAGTATTTT
NA,NA,TRBV6-2/TRBV6-3,TRBJ1-2,CASSYPPLWAFDSRPYGYTF,TGTGCCAGCAGTTACCCTCCCTTGTGGGCCTTCGACAGCCGCCCATATGGCTACACCTTC
NA,NA,TRBV2,TRBJ1-1,CASSEEHRATEAFF,TGTGCCAGCAGTGAGGAGCATCGTGCCACTGAAGCTTTCTTT
NA,NA,TRBV9,TRBJ2-5,CASSVESGRRQETQYF,TGTGCCAGCAGCGTAGAGTCAGGACGGCGCCAAGAGACCCAGTACTTC
many,NA,TRBV7-9,TRBJ2-7,CASSSGVGEQYF,TGTGCCAGCAGCTCGGGGGTGGGCGAGCAGTACTTC
NA,NA,TRBV29-1,TRBJ2-1,CSAEDSSRDSEQFF,TGCAGCGCGGAGGATTCATCCCGCGACAGTGAGCAGTTCTTC
NA,NA,TRBV7-2,TRBJ2-5,CASSQVREGTQYF,TGTGCCAGCAGCCAAGTCCGCGAGGGGACCCAGTACTTC
many,TRBD1,TRBV6-1,TRBJ2-7,CASKDRVRDEQYF,TGTGCCAGCAAAGACAGGGTACGGGACGAGCAGTACTTC
many,NA,TRBV15,TRBJ2-1,CATSRRIYNEQFF,TGTGCCACCAGCAGACGGATCTACAATGAGCAGTTCTTC
NA,TRBD2,TRBV9,TRBJ2-5,CASSGARETQYF,TGTGCCAGTAGCGGGGCGCGAGAGACCCAGTACTTC
few,NA,TRBV24-1,TRBJ1-1,CAVTGGLGTEAFF,TGTGCCGTAACCGGGGGGCTTGGCACTGAAGCTTTCTTT
few,NA,TRBV7-8,TRBJ1-1,CASSLAGREAFF,TGTGCCAGCAGCTTAGCGGGCCGGGAAGCTTTCTTT
NA,TRBD1,TRBV5-6,TRBJ2-7,CASSLGGTGVEQYF,TGTGCCAGCAGCTTGGGGGGGACAGGGGTCGAGCAGTACTTC
NA,TRBD1,TRBV6-1,TRBJ1-6,CASRRDRGESPLHF,TGTGCCAGCAGACGAGACAGGGGAGAGTCACCCCTCCACTTT
NA,NA,TRBV29-1,TRBJ1-2,CSVMDSLSIYGYTF,TGCAGCGTAATGGACAGCCTTTCGATCTATGGCTACACCTTC
many,NA,TRBV6-1,TRBJ2-2,CASSELGAGTGELFF,TGTGCCAGCAGTGAACTGGGGGCGGGGACCGGGGAGCTGTTTTTT
NA,TRBD2,TRBV7-9,TRBJ2-7,CASNLGGVEQYF,TGTGCCAGCAACTTGGGAGGGGTCGAGCAGTACTTC
NA,TRBD1,TRBV7-9,TRBJ2-7,CASSKPGQSYEQYF,TGTGCCAGCAGCAAACCGGGACAGTCCTACGAGCAGTACTTC
NA,NA,TRBV5-4,TRBJ2-7,CASSPIGGKDEQYF,TGTGCCAGCAGCCCAATTGGGGGCAAAGACGAGCAGTACTTC
few,TRBD2,TRBV4-1,TRBJ2-7,CASSQGPGLAGVEQYF,TGCGCCAGCAGCCAAGGTCCGGGACTAGCCGGGGTCGAGCAGTACTTC
few,NA,TRBV15,TRBJ2-2,CATSPPAGSTGELFF,TGTGCCACCAGCCCCCCGGCGGGGTCCACCGGGGAGCTGTTTTTT
NA,TRBD1,TRBV6-1,TRBJ1-1,CASSEGQGNTEAFF,TGTGCCAGCAGTGAAGGACAGGGGAACACTGAAGCTTTCTTT
many,NA,TRBV12-3/TRBV12-4,TRBJ2-3,CASSFGDTQYF,TGTGCCAGCAGTTTTGGGGATACGCAGTATTTT
NA,NA,TRBV11-3,TRBJ2-4,CASSLVQKNIQYF,TGTGCCAGCAGCTTAGTACAGAAAAACATTCAGTACTTC
NA,NA,TRBV30,TRBJ1-1,CAWRRLVGTEAFF,TGTGCCTGGAGACGACTGGTGGGCACTGAAGCTTTCTTT
many,NA,TRBV6-4,TRBJ1-5,CASSERGNQPQHF,TGTGCCAGCAGTGAAAGGGGCAATCAGCCCCAGCATTTT
NA,NA,TRBV27,TRBJ2-7,CASSLGLTEKIYEQYF,TGTGCCAGCAGTTTAGGGTTGACAGAAAAAATCTACGAGCAGTACTTC
NA,NA,TRBV20-1,TRBJ1-1,CSAIQGVHTEAFF,TGCAGTGCCATACAGGGAGTGCACACTGAAGCTTTCTTT
few,TRBD2,TRBV2,TRBJ2-3,CASTLTSGGRSTDTQYF,TGTGCCAGCACCCTGACTAGCGGGGGGCGTAGCACAGATACGCAGTATTTT
NA,NA,TRBV7-2,TRBJ2-3,CASSEVGTDTQYF,TGTGCCAGCAGTGAAGTGGGCACAGATACGCAGTATTTT
once,NA,TRBV20-1,TRBJ2-3,CSAQQRGKTDTQYF,TGCAGTGCCCAGCAAAGGGGGAAGACAGATACGCAGTATTTT
NA,TRBD1,TRBV15,TRBJ2-7,CATSSSRSGQGTYEQYF,TGTGCCACCAGCAGCTCCAGGTCGGGACAGGGAACCTACGAGCAGTACTTC
NA,NA,TRBV12-3/TRBV12-4,TRBJ1-1,CTSSLIGVVNTEAFF,TGTACCAGCAGTTTAATTGGGGTTGTAAACACTGAAGCTTTCTTT
few,NA,TRBV4-1,TRBJ1-2,CASSQGTGDGYTF,TGCGCCAGCAGCCAAGGGACGGGAGATGGCTACACCTTC
NA,NA,TRBV11-2,TRBJ2-1,CASSLFAPGQSKQFF,TGTGCCAGCAGCTTATTCGCCCCGGGACAAAGTAAGCAGTTCTTC
many,NA,TRBV6-5,TRBJ1-6,CASSHPGDNSPLHF,TGTGCCAGCAGTCACCCAGGGGATAATTCACCCCTCCACTTT